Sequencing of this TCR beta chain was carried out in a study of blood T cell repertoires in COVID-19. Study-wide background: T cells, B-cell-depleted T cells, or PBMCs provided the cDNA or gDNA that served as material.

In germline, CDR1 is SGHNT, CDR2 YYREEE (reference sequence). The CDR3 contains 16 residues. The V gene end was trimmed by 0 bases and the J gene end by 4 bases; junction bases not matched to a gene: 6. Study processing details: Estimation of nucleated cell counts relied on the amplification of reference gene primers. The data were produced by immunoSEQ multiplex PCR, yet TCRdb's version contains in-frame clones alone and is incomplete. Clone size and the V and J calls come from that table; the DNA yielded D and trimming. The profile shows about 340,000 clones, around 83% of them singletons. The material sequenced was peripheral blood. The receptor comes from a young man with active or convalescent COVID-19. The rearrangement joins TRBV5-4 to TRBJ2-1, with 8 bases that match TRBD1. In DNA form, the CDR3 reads TGTGCCAGCAGCTTGGCACTTGGACAGGGTTACAATGAGCAGTTCTTC. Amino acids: CASSLALGQGYNEQFF.